This T cell receptor (beta chain) was found in a study of blood T cell repertoires in COVID-19. The protocol was immunoSEQ multiplex PCR, while the TCRdb copy is restricted to in-frame clones and leaves out a portion. The sample consists of approximately 100,000 clones, around 84% of them appearing once. The table lists this clone with a few counts. Compared with germline, one end of the junction differs, possibly owing to a read error. The CDR3 is 11 amino acids. Germline CDR1 and CDR2: MNHEY and SVGAGI. The rearrangement links TRBV6-5 to TRBJ1-2; D possibly corresponds to TRBD1 (5 bases). This TCR derives from a human donor in a cohort sampled during active COVID-19. Material for sequencing was peripheral blood. CDR3 bases: TGTGCCAGCAAAAATCCCGGGGACTTCTACTTC. Protein: CASKNPGDFYF.